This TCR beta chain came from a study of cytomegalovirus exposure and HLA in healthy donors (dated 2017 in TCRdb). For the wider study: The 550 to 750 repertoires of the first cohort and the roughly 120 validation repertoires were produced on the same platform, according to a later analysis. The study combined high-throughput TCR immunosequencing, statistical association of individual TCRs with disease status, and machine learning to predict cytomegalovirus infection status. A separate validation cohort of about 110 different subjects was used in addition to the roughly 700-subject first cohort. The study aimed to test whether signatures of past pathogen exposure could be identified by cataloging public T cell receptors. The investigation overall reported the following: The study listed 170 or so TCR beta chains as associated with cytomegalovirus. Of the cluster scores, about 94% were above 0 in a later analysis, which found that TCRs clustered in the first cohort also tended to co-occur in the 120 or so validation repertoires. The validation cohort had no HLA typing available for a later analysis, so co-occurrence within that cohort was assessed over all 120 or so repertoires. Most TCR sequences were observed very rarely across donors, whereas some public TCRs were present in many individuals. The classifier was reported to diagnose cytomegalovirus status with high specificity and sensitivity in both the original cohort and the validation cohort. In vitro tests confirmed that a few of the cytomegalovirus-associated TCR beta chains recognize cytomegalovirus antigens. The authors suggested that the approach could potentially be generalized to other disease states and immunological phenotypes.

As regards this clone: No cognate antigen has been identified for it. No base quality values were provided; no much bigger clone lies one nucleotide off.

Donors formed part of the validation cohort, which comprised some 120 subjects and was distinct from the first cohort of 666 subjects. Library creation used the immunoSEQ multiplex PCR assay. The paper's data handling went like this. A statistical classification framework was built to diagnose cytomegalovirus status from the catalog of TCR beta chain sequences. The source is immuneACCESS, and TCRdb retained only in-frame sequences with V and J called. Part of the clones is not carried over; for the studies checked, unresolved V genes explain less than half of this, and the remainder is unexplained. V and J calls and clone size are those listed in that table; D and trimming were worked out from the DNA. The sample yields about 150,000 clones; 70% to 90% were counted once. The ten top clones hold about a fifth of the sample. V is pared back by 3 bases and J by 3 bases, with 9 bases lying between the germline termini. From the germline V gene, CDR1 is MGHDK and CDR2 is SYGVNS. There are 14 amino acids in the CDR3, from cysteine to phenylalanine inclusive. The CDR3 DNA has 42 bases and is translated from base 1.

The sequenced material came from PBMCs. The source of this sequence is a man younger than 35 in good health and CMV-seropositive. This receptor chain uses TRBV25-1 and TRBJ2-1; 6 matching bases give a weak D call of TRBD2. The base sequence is TGTGCCAGCAGTGACGGGGGATTCTACAATGAGCAGTTCTTC. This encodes CASSDGGFYNEQFF.